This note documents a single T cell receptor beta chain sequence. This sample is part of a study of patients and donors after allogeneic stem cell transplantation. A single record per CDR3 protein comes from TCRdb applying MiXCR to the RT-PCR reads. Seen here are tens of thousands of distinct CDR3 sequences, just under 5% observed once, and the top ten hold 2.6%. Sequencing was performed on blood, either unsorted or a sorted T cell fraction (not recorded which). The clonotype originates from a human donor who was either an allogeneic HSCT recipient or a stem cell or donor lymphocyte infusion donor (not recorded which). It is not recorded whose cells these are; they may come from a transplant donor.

CDR3 residues: CASSPGAAGTEAFF. The CDR3 DNA reads TGTGCCAGCAGTCCCGGGGCCGCTGGGACTGAAGCTTTCTTT. The rearrangement joins TRBV28 to TRBJ1-1, with D possibly being TRBD1 (5 bases). The CDR3 contains 14 residues. V was shortened by 5 bases and J by 5 bases, with 15 bases between the two germline ends. Germline assignment: CDR1 MDHEN and CDR2 SYDVKM.